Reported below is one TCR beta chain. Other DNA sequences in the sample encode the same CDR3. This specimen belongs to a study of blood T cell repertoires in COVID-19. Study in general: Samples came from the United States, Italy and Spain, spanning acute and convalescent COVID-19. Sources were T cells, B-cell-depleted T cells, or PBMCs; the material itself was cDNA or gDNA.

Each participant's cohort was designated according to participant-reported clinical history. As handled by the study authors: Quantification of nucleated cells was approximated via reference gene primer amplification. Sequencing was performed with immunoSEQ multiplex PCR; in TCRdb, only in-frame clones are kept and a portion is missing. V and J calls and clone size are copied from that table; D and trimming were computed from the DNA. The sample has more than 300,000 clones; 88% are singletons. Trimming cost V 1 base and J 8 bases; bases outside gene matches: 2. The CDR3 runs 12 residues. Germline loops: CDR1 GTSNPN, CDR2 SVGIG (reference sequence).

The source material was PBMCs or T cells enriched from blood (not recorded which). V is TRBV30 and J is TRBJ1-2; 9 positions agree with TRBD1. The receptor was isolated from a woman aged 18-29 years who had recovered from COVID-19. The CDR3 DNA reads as TGTGCCTGGAGTGGGGACAGGGAGGGCTACACCTTC. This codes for CAWSGDREGYTF.